These 5 T cell receptor beta chains originate from one sample sequenced in a study of blood T cell dynamics during melanoma immunotherapy. Regarding time point: pre-treatment baseline. Data came from immunoSEQ multiplex PCR; TCRdb stores just in-frame clones and leaves some out. This sample yields some 15,000 clones, of which 84% are seen a single time; roughly 8.6% belongs to the top ten. This specimen consisted of blood, obtained from a patient treated with checkpoint blockade. The source is a human donor with melanoma.

The genes are TRBV18 and TRBJ2-7; no reliable D call. Germline V gene sequence: CDR1 KGHSH, CDR2 LQKENI. This CDR3 contains 14 residues. V lost 2 bases and J 0 bases, leaving 8 bases between the germline ends. This CDR3 is CASSPYDGSYEQYF. The CDR3 bases are TGTGCCAGCTCACCATATGACGGCTCCTACGAGCAGTACTTC.

CDR3: CAGRRVGGEQFF. In DNA, the CDR3 is TGTGCCGGGCGTAGAGTAGGGGGTGAGCAGTTCTTC. V and J are TRBV7-8 and TRBJ2-1; D might be TRBD1 (6 bases). Germline lookup yields CDR1 SGHVS and CDR2 FQNEAQ. V was cut by 11 bases and J by 9 bases, with 17 bases left in between. CDR3 size: 12 residues.

The DNA of the CDR3 is TGCAGCGTTGAGGGGCAGGGGGGTTACGAGCAGTACTTC. This encodes CSVEGQGGYEQYF. The chain joins TRBV29-1 to TRBJ2-7; weak D call: TRBD1 (7 bases). The germline gives CDR1 SQVTM, CDR2 ANQGSEA. This CDR3 has 13 residues. V was cut by 3 bases and J by 4 bases, with 13 bases left in between.

This sequence joins TRBV5-4 and TRBJ2-7, with 9 bases matching TRBD1. The J segment lost 6 bases and the V segment lost 4 bases, leaving 8 bases of the junction unmatched. The CDR3 spans 14 residues. Germline V CDR1 and CDR2: SGHNT, YYREEE (reference sequence). CDR3 sequence: CASSPRDRAVEQYF. CDR3 bases: TGTGCCAGCAGCCCCCGGGACAGGGCCGTCGAGCAGTACTTC.

The chain uses TRBV10-3 and TRBJ2-3; 8 bases are shared with TRBD2. CDR3 length: 14 residues. The trim removed 6 bases at V and 6 bases at J, leaving 8 bases unmatched. Germline-derived CDR1 and CDR2 are ENHRY and SYGVKD. The DNA for the CDR3 is TGTGCCATCAGCCCCGGGGGGGCCGTGGATACGCAGTATTTT. Translating gives CAISPGGAVDTQYF.